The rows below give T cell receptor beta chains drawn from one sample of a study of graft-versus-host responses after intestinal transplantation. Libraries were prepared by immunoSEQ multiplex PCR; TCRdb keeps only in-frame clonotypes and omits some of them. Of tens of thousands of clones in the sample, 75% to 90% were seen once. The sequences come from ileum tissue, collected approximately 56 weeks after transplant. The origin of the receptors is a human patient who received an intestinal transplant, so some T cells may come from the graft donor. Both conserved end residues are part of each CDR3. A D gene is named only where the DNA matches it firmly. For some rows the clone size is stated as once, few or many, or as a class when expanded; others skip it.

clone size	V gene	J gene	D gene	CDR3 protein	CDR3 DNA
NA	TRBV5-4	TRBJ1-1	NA	CASSLDLNTEAFF	TGTGCCAGCAGCTTGGACCTTAACACTGAAGCTTTCTTT
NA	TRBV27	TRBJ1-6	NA	CASSPPRTVNSPLHF	TGTGCCAGCAGTCCCCCCCGGACAGTGAATTCACCCCTCCACTTT
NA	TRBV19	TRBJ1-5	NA	CASSIIGRLNQPQHF	TGTGCCAGTAGTATAATCGGACGGCTCAATCAGCCCCAGCATTTT
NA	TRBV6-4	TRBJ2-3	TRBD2	CASRTGTSSGSADTQYF	TGTGCCAGCAGGACCGGGACTAGTTCGGGGTCCGCGGATACGCAGTATTTT
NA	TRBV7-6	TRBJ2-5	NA	CASSLDVETQYF	TGTGCCAGCAGCTTAGACGTAGAGACCCAGTACTTC
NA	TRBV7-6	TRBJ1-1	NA	CASSKVLRGLKSPNAEAFF	TGTGCCAGCAGCAAAGTTCTAAGGGGACTTAAATCACCCAACGCTGAAGCTTTCTTT
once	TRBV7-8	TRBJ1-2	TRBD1	CASSSRTGYGYTF	TGTGCCAGCAGCTCCCGGACAGGTTATGGCTACACCTTC
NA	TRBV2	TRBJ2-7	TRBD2	CASSETGGPVDEQYF	TGTGCCAGCAGTGAGACGGGAGGGCCGGTTGACGAGCAGTACTTC
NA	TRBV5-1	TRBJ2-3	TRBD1	CASSPYRQGGDTQYF	TGCGCCAGCAGCCCCTATAGACAGGGCGGAGATACGCAGTATTTT
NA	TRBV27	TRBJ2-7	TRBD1	CASSIAGTGVAYEQYF	TGTGCCAGCAGTATCGCCGGGACAGGGGTTGCGTACGAGCAGTACTTC
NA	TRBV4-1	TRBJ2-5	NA	CASSPGSGFQETQYF	TGCGCCAGCAGCCCCGGGTCCGGATTTCAAGAGACCCAGTACTTC